This T cell receptor beta chain was sequenced during a study of T cells in Graves' hyperthyroidism and ophthalmopathy. On this clonotype: What it binds is not known.

TCR beta CDR3 region amplification was performed from RNA transcripts. Using the HTBI primer set, a first-round RT-PCR was run on the TCR CDR3. TCRdb redid the calling of the multiplex PCR reads with MiXCR, one entry per CDR3 protein. Of around 600,000 distinct CDR3 sequences listed, about 45% are singletons. Overall study findings and caveats: In the blood, most expanded thyroid clonotypes above 0.001 appeared as well. In simple terms, a model built on 13 V-J features told ophthalmopathy apart from stable hyperthyroidism.

It was uncontrolled infection, other autoimmune disease, pregnancy or lactation that excluded patients. The diagnoses drew upon clinical symptoms, serum thyroxine and TRAb, thyroid ultrasound and orbital computed tomography. Sequencing was carried out using peripheral blood or thyroid tissue (not recorded which). This receptor was obtained from an adult man with Graves' disease, either hyperthyroidism or ophthalmopathy (not recorded which).

The CDR3 DNA sequence: TGTGCCAGCAGCCCTGGACAGGGGGTACAGGAGACCCAGTACTTC. It yields the protein CASSPGQGVQETQYF. The J gene is TRBJ2-5, the V gene TRBV7-2; 10 bases are a match to TRBD1. CDR3 length: 15 amino acids. J gave up 5 bases and V 5 bases, and 8 bases lay outside the gene matches. The germline gives CDR1 SGHTA, CDR2 FQGNSA. The full variable domain, with the rest looked up from reference TRBV7-2 and TRBJ2-5, is GAGVSQSPSNKVTEKGKDVELRCDPISGHTALYWYRQSLGQGLEFLIYFQGNSAPDKSGLPSDRFSAERTGGSVSTLTIQRTQQEDSAVYLCASSPGQGVQETQYFGPGTRLLVL.